Reported below is one T cell receptor beta chain. Its matching antigen is unknown. V lost 4 bases and J lost 3, with 15 bases in between. The CDR3 is made up of 16 amino acids. The V gene's germline CDR1 is SGHNT and CDR2 YENEEA. Libraries for TCR beta were made by quantitative 5'-RACE with molecular barcodes. TCRdb passed the 5' RACE reads through MiXCR, listing each CDR3 protein once. Seen here are about 220,000 distinct CDR3 sequences, roughly 6.6% observed once, and the top ten hold more than 13%. This entry comes from a study of CD8 T cells in ankylosing spondylitis. The study, taken as a whole, reports: Matched ankylosing spondylitis synovial fluid reportedly contained a significantly enriched population of disease-linked clones. Seemingly characteristic of ankylosing spondylitis blood was a TCR beta motif consisting of about 8 highly homologous variants. Reactive arthritis synovial fluid and blood were previously reported to contain some motif variants. Within peripheral blood, clones linked to disease were CD8+ and relatively rare.

The clonotype originates from a male donor with ankylosing spondylitis. The material sequenced was blood, either unsorted or a sorted T cell fraction (not recorded which). This rearrangement joins TRBV11-3 to TRBJ2-2; the D is unclear. The CDR3 region is CASSSRPGRDTGELFF. Here the CDR3 DNA reads TGTGCCAGCAGCTCAAGACCGGGCCGGGACACCGGGGAGCTGTTTTTT.